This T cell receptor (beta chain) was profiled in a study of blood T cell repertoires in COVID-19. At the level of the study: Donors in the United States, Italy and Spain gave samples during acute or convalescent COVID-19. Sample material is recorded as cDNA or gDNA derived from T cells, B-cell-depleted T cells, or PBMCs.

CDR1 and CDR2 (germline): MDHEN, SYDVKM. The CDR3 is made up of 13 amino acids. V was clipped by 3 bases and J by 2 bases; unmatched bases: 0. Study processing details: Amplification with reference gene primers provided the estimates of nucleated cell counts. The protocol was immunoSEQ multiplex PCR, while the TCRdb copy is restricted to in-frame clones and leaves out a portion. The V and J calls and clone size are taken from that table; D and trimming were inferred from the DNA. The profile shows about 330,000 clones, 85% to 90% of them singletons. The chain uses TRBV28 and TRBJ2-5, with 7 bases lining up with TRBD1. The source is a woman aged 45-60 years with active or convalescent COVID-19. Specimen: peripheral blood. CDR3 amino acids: CASSLGQQETQYF. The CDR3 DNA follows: TGTGCCAGCAGTTTGGGACAGCAAGAGACCCAGTACTTC.